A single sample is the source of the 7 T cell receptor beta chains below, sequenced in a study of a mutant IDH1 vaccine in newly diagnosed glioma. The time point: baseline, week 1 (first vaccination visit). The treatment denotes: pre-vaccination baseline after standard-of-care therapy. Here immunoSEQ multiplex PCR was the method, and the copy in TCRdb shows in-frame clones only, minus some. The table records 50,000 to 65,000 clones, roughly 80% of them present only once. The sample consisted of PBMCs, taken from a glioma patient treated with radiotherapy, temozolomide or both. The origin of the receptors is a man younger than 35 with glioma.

CDR3 nucleotide sequence: TGCGCCAGCAGCGTTACGGGACTTAGAAATCAGCCCCAGCATTTT. The encoded protein is CASSVTGLRNQPQHF. V and J are TRBV5-1 and TRBJ1-5; a weak D match, TRBD1 (5 bases). The germline V gene has CDR1 SGHRS and CDR2 YFSETQ. V lost 4 bases and J lost 4, with 15 bases in between. The CDR3 runs 15 residues.

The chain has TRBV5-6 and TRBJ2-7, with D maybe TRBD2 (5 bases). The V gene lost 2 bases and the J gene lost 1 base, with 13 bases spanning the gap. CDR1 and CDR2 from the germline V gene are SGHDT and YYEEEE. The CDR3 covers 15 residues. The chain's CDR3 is CASSFRGRRSYEQYF. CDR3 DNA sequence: TGTGCCAGCAGCTTCCGGGGTCGGAGGTCCTACGAGCAGTACTTC.

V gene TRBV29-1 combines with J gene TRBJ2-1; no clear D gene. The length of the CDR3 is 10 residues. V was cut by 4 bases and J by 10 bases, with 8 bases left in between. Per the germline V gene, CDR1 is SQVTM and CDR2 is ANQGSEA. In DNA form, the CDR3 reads TGCAGCGTTGGGTTCCGGGAGCAGTTCTTC. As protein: CSVGFREQFF.

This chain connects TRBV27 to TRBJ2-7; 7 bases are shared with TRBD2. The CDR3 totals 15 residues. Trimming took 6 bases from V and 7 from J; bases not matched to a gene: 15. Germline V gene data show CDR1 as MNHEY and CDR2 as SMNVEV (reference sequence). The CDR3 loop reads CASSRSEAGSGEQYF. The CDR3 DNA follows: TGTGCCAGCAGCCGTTCGGAAGCGGGATCGGGAGAGCAGTACTTC.

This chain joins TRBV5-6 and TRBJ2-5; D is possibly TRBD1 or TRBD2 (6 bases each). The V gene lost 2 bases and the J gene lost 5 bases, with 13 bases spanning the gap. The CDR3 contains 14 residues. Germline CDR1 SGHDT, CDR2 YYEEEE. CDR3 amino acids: CASSFSGGGETQYF. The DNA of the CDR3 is TGTGCCAGCAGCTTCTCCGGGGGCGGGGAGACCCAGTACTTC.

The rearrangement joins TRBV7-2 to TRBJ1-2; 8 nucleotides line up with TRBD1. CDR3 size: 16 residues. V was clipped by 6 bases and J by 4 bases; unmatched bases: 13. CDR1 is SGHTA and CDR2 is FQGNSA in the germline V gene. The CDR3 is CASSSGWTGWGYGYTF. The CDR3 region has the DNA TGTGCCAGCAGTTCTGGATGGACAGGGTGGGGCTATGGCTACACCTTC.

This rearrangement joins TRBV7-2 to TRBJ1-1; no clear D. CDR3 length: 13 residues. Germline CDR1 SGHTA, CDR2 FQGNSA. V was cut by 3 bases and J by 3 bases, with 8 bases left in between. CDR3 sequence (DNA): TGTGCCAGCAGCTTCCGATACCACACTGAAGCTTTCTTT. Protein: CASSFRYHTEAFF.